The rows below give T cell receptor beta chains drawn from one sample of a study of blood T cell repertoires in COVID-19. The protocol was immunoSEQ multiplex PCR, while the TCRdb copy is restricted to in-frame clones and leaves out a portion. The table shows 150,000 to 200,000 clones, with around 90% occurring only once. The source material was peripheral blood. The source is a man aged 45-65 years with acute or convalescent COVID-19. Each CDR3 is given with its conserved first and last residue. The D gene is left open where the match is weak.

j_gene | d_gene | v_gene | CDR3aa
TRBJ1-5 | - | TRBV9 | CASSVGGQDQPQHF
TRBJ1-1 | TRBD1 | TRBV5-5 | CASSLWDRATEAFF
TRBJ1-5 | - | TRBV11-2 | CASSLDSSNQPQHF
TRBJ1-1 | - | TRBV12-3/TRBV12-4 | CATSGQINTEAFF
TRBJ1-1 | - | TRBV29-1 | CSGRTVNTEAFF
TRBJ1-4 | - | TRBV4-1 | CASSLRTAGIEKLFF
TRBJ2-1 | - | TRBV11-2 | CASPKRLSKSNEQFF
TRBJ1-1 | TRBD1 | TRBV19 | CASSIDGQGTTEAFF
TRBJ1-1 | - | TRBV19 | CASSISTWGLVEAFF
TRBJ2-1 | - | TRBV28 | CASSPRTLLTSNEQFF
TRBJ2-3 | TRBD1 | TRBV7-9 | CASSFRDRETDTQYF
TRBJ1-1 | TRBD1 | TRBV19 | CASSIKGAIGEAFF
TRBJ2-3 | TRBD2 | TRBV5-1 | CASSFGSAGGLDTQYF
TRBJ1-5 | TRBD1 | TRBV6-2/TRBV6-3 | CASSYPDRNFRSNQPQHF
TRBJ2-5 | - | TRBV6-5 | CASSYTTGETQYF
TRBJ2-6 | TRBD1 | TRBV9 | CASSASGTANSHSGANVLTF
TRBJ1-1 | - | TRBV6-5 | CASSYMGREAFF
TRBJ2-2 | - | TRBV13 | CASSLGAGELFF
TRBJ1-2 | TRBD1 | TRBV3-1/TRBV3-2 | CASSHGQAPYGYTF
TRBJ2-2 | - | TRBV7-3 | CASSSGPTGELFF
TRBJ1-5 | - | TRBV11-2 | CASSLGTSQPQHF
TRBJ2-2 | TRBD1 | TRBV6-1 | CASSAGQGANTGELFF
TRBJ1-2 | - | TRBV7-9 | CASSLERSGGGYTF
TRBJ2-1 | TRBD1 | TRBV30 | CAWARDSRAYNEQFF
TRBJ1-2 | TRBD1 | TRBV28 | CASDHRGRGYTF
TRBJ2-3 | - | TRBV28 | CASSLEGYTDTQYF
TRBJ1-3 | - | TRBV7-6 | CASSLETGSITGNTIYF
TRBJ1-1 | TRBD1 | TRBV10-3 | CAISALGQGEAFF
TRBJ1-4 | TRBD1 | TRBV29-1 | CSVLKGGEEKLFF
TRBJ2-3 | - | TRBV7-2 | CASSFSATHTDTQYF
TRBJ2-4 | - | TRBV3-1/TRBV3-2 | CASSQSPDTRLQYF
TRBJ1-6 | - | TRBV29-1 | CSVANSPLHF
TRBJ1-1 | - | TRBV28 | CASSPGVKLDTEAFF
TRBJ2-2 | TRBD1 | TRBV7-9 | CASSLGTGDTGELFF
TRBJ1-1 | - | TRBV5-1 | CASSLGGAQHEAFF
TRBJ1-3 | TRBD1 | TRBV28 | CASSPGGNSGNTIYF
TRBJ2-2 | TRBD1 | TRBV7-6 | CASSERQGARTGELFF
TRBJ2-5 | TRBD1 | TRBV7-2 | CASSQGGQGAGETQYF
TRBJ1-2 | TRBD1 | TRBV10-2 | CASSGKGQHWGYTF
TRBJ2-1 | - | TRBV29-1 | CSVGGEGTGGYNEQFF
TRBJ1-1 | TRBD1 | TRBV10-3 | CAISPLTGTGGKYTEAFF
TRBJ1-1 | TRBD1 | TRBV3-1/TRBV3-2 | CASSRTGASNTEAFF
TRBJ1-2 | - | TRBV7-3 | CASSLGAEPNYGYTF
TRBJ2-3 | - | TRBV9 | CASSEQVGPTEADTQYF
TRBJ1-6 | - | TRBV27 | CASSTRGKSNSPLHF
TRBJ2-2 | TRBD2 | TRBV4-2 | CASSPGLADKNTGELFF
TRBJ2-1 | TRBD2 | TRBV7-3 | CASSQIAGGRNEQFF
TRBJ2-2 | - | TRBV10-2 | CASSGRRAGTGELFF
TRBJ2-1 | TRBD2 | TRBV5-8 | CASSLGLADEQFF
TRBJ2-7 | - | TRBV7-9 | CASSLLSGTYEQYF
TRBJ2-5 | TRBD2 | TRBV4-1 | CASSQGGGRGGTQYF
TRBJ1-2 | TRBD1 | TRBV28 | CASSLDRFGGYTF